A selection of T cell receptor beta chains follows, all from one sample in a study of blood T cell repertoires in COVID-19. Assay used: immunoSEQ multiplex PCR; TCRdb lists only in-frame clones, some missing. The table lists a few hundred thousand clones, around nine tenths of them singletons, with 1% in the top ten. Specimen: peripheral blood. The receptor set was obtained from a man between 50 and 59 years old with active or convalescent COVID-19. CDR3s include the opening cysteine and the closing phenylalanine or tryptophan. A D gene is named only where the DNA matches it firmly. Only part of the rows carry a size: once, few, many, or a class if the clone is expanded.

CDR3aa: CASSPVEQGAGQPQHF
v_gene: TRBV18
d_gene: TRBD1
j_gene: TRBJ1-5
abundance: .

CDR3aa: CASGGTHEAFF
v_gene: TRBV12-3/TRBV12-4
d_gene: .
j_gene: TRBJ1-1
abundance: .

CDR3aa: CASSQKLGEENQETQYF
v_gene: TRBV28
d_gene: .
j_gene: TRBJ2-5
abundance: .

CDR3aa: CAWSEQPNTEAFF
v_gene: TRBV30
d_gene: .
j_gene: TRBJ1-1
abundance: few

CDR3aa: CATSEAGVFGELFF
v_gene: TRBV24-1
d_gene: TRBD2
j_gene: TRBJ2-2
abundance: .

CDR3aa: CASSLIGEPFGPQHF
v_gene: TRBV7-9
d_gene: .
j_gene: TRBJ1-5
abundance: .

CDR3aa: CASSLGAALHF
v_gene: TRBV5-1
d_gene: .
j_gene: TRBJ1-6
abundance: .

CDR3aa: CASLSGGATAYNEQFF
v_gene: TRBV28
d_gene: TRBD2
j_gene: TRBJ2-1
abundance: .

CDR3aa: CASSAQLAGVYNEQFF
v_gene: TRBV9
d_gene: TRBD2
j_gene: TRBJ2-1
abundance: .

CDR3aa: CASSTDRPNEKLFF
v_gene: TRBV5-1
d_gene: .
j_gene: TRBJ1-4
abundance: .

CDR3aa: CAWSDDGTGNTGELFF
v_gene: TRBV30
d_gene: TRBD1
j_gene: TRBJ2-2
abundance: .

CDR3aa: CSGSTGTEAFF
v_gene: TRBV29-1
d_gene: .
j_gene: TRBJ1-1
abundance: .

CDR3aa: CASSPRYEQYF
v_gene: TRBV5-5
d_gene: .
j_gene: TRBJ2-7
abundance: once

CDR3aa: CASSFSVENEQFF
v_gene: TRBV5-1
d_gene: .
j_gene: TRBJ2-1
abundance: few

CDR3aa: CASSLLDSRAFF
v_gene: TRBV14
d_gene: .
j_gene: TRBJ1-1
abundance: .

CDR3aa: CASSASREGEQFF
v_gene: TRBV3-1/TRBV3-2
d_gene: .
j_gene: TRBJ2-1
abundance: .

CDR3aa: CASSSLGQPSSYNSPLHF
v_gene: TRBV7-9
d_gene: TRBD1
j_gene: TRBJ1-6
abundance: .

CDR3aa: CASSVGSPSSPLHF
v_gene: TRBV9
d_gene: .
j_gene: TRBJ1-6
abundance: .

CDR3aa: CASSEEGASNYNEQFF
v_gene: TRBV2
d_gene: .
j_gene: TRBJ2-1
abundance: .

CDR3aa: CASSVRRREDTQYF
v_gene: TRBV9
d_gene: TRBD2
j_gene: TRBJ2-3
abundance: .

CDR3aa: CASSGGNTGELFF
v_gene: TRBV18
d_gene: .
j_gene: TRBJ2-2
abundance: .

CDR3aa: CASSSLDRFSYEQYF
v_gene: TRBV5-6
d_gene: TRBD1
j_gene: TRBJ2-7
abundance: .

CDR3aa: CASSPSGIFNTEAFF
v_gene: TRBV9
d_gene: .
j_gene: TRBJ1-1
abundance: .

CDR3aa: CASSPQTGANAEAFF
v_gene: TRBV18
d_gene: TRBD1
j_gene: TRBJ1-1
abundance: .

CDR3aa: CASSLWLDRRPTNEKLFF
v_gene: TRBV28
d_gene: TRBD1
j_gene: TRBJ1-4
abundance: .

CDR3aa: CASSRGSGSKGKNIQYF
v_gene: TRBV4-1
d_gene: TRBD2
j_gene: TRBJ2-4
abundance: .

CDR3aa: CASSVVGSVNNEKLFF
v_gene: TRBV5-1
d_gene: .
j_gene: TRBJ1-4
abundance: .

CDR3aa: CASSLRASQETQYF
v_gene: TRBV7-3
d_gene: .
j_gene: TRBJ2-5
abundance: .

CDR3aa: CASSFPHLGRDSSGNTIYF
v_gene: TRBV28
d_gene: TRBD1
j_gene: TRBJ1-3
abundance: .

CDR3aa: CASSQDLGRVGNTIYF
v_gene: TRBV14
d_gene: .
j_gene: TRBJ1-3
abundance: .

CDR3aa: CASSAGGVSYNSPLHF
v_gene: TRBV11-2
d_gene: .
j_gene: TRBJ1-6
abundance: .

CDR3aa: CAWSVGTLVYNEQFF
v_gene: TRBV30
d_gene: .
j_gene: TRBJ2-1
abundance: .

CDR3aa: CASSFRGKQFF
v_gene: TRBV3-1/TRBV3-2
d_gene: TRBD1
j_gene: TRBJ2-1
abundance: .

CDR3aa: CSADRQGQFF
v_gene: TRBV20-1
d_gene: TRBD1
j_gene: TRBJ2-1
abundance: many

CDR3aa: CSAADRDLETQYF
v_gene: TRBV29-1
d_gene: TRBD1
j_gene: TRBJ2-5
abundance: .

CDR3aa: CASSEGGTGGFREQYF
v_gene: TRBV6-1
d_gene: TRBD1
j_gene: TRBJ2-7
abundance: .

CDR3aa: CASSTIKGASSYNEQFF
v_gene: TRBV28
d_gene: .
j_gene: TRBJ2-1
abundance: .

CDR3aa: CATSRDLSGEAFF
v_gene: TRBV15
d_gene: .
j_gene: TRBJ1-1
abundance: .

CDR3aa: CASRLANSYNEQFF
v_gene: TRBV5-1
d_gene: .
j_gene: TRBJ2-1
abundance: .

CDR3aa: CAWSVVGEEAFF
v_gene: TRBV30
d_gene: .
j_gene: TRBJ1-1
abundance: once

CDR3aa: CASSLDRSTDTQYF
v_gene: TRBV6-2/TRBV6-3
d_gene: .
j_gene: TRBJ2-3
abundance: .

CDR3aa: CASSVGPIRQGSGEAFF
v_gene: TRBV9
d_gene: TRBD1
j_gene: TRBJ1-1
abundance: .

CDR3aa: CASSLETGGNKRQSF
v_gene: TRBV5-1
d_gene: TRBD1
j_gene: TRBJ2-7
abundance: .

CDR3aa: CASSLGVAGNQETQYF
v_gene: TRBV11-2
d_gene: TRBD2
j_gene: TRBJ2-5
abundance: .

CDR3aa: CSVASQVNTEAFF
v_gene: TRBV29-1
d_gene: .
j_gene: TRBJ1-1
abundance: .

CDR3aa: CATSDNREMGAAFF
v_gene: TRBV24-1
d_gene: .
j_gene: TRBJ1-1
abundance: few

CDR3aa: CASSILGTGVKEGYGYTF
v_gene: TRBV19
d_gene: TRBD1
j_gene: TRBJ1-2
abundance: .

CDR3aa: CASSLDIRSEQYF
v_gene: TRBV7-7
d_gene: .
j_gene: TRBJ2-7
abundance: .

CDR3aa: CASMRQSIETQYF
v_gene: TRBV2
d_gene: .
j_gene: TRBJ2-5
abundance: .

CDR3aa: CASSLGASQNEKLFF
v_gene: TRBV7-8
d_gene: .
j_gene: TRBJ1-4
abundance: .